This TCR beta chain emerged from a study of OX40 agonist ivuxolimab in advanced cancers. Concerning the study at large: Ivuxolimab, which targeted the costimulatory receptor OX40 (CD134), was an agonistic, fully human IgG2 monoclonal antibody. Three dose-escalation patients achieved partial responses, one with hepatocellular carcinoma and two with cutaneous melanoma. Of the approximately 53 patients in dose escalation, 19 had hepatocellular carcinoma, approximately 15 had melanoma, 9 had renal cell carcinoma and 9 had head and neck cancer. The purpose of peripheral TCRbeta sequencing was to test whether ivuxolimab changed TCR sequence diversity and led to clonal T-cell expansion. Intravenous ivuxolimab was administered to patients every 2 weeks at six dose levels: 0.01, 0.1, 0.3, 1.5, 3 and 10 mg/kg. In the dose-escalation cohort, 75% to 85% of patients were male, and the mean age was 60 years with a range of about 20 to 80. The paper reports the monotherapy dose-escalation portion (N = 52 patients) of the phase I ivuxolimab trial. Prior anti-PD-1, anti-PD-L1 or anti-CTLA-4 therapy was permitted, and about two fifths of dose-escalation patients had received checkpoint inhibitors. Summary of the overall study and its limitations: After ivuxolimab, expanded clones were on average more numerous among CD8+ T cells than among CD4+ T cells. The antigen specificity of the peripheral T cells that underwent clonal expansion was not determined. In the 0.1-3.0 mg/kg groups, partial responders were among the patients with the lowest normalized peripheral clonal expansion, particularly in CD8+ T cells. At doses from 0.1 to 3.0 mg/kg, clonal expansion was seen in both CD4+ and CD8+ blood T cells between baseline and week 6. Low levels of normalized T-cell clonal expansion were also seen in some patients who did not respond.

The trial excluded patients who had a history of autoimmune disease or were on systemic immunosuppression. Peripheral blood for TCR sequencing was collected from all dose cohorts at baseline, on cycle 4 day 1, and on cycle 7 day 1. Samples came from an open-label, multicenter, first-in-human phase I dose-escalation trial of ivuxolimab. Adults with locally advanced or metastatic melanoma, renal cell, hepatocellular, or head and neck squamous cell carcinoma were enrolled in the trial. Before TCR sequencing, CD4+ T cells and CD8+ T cells from peripheral blood were sorted into separate populations. Genomic DNA was extracted from sorted cells for sequencing of the TCRbeta CDR3 region. The immunoSEQ Assay was used for sequencing of TCRbeta CDR3 regions. What TCRdb holds here is the immuneACCESS table cut down to in-frame rearrangements. Part of the clones is not present; checked against another copy, under half of the missing clones reflect an unresolved V gene, and the others are unexplained. Within this sample are about 73,000 clones, with 80% to 90% of them counted one time only. Of the sample, under 0.65% is held by the ten largest clones.

Notes on this clone: What this receptor recognizes is not known. Qualities for individual bases were not recorded, and no much larger clone is one base off.

CDR1 and CDR2 (SSHAT, FNYEAQ) derive from the germline V gene (reference sequence). The CDR3 starts with the cysteine, ends with the phenylalanine, and has 14 residues. Only CDR3 DNA is held: 42 bases, read in frame from base 1. The sequence came from an adult with an advanced solid tumor such as melanoma, head and neck, liver or kidney cancer. The V and J genes are TRBV7-7 and TRBJ2-5; a tentative D match to TRBD2 spans 5 bases. The sample was CD4+ or CD8+ T cells sorted from blood, taken in a trial of the OX40 agonist ivuxolimab. The bases are TGTGCTACTACCCAGGACTTATACCAAGAGACCCAGTACTTC. Its translation reads: CATTQDLYQETQYF.